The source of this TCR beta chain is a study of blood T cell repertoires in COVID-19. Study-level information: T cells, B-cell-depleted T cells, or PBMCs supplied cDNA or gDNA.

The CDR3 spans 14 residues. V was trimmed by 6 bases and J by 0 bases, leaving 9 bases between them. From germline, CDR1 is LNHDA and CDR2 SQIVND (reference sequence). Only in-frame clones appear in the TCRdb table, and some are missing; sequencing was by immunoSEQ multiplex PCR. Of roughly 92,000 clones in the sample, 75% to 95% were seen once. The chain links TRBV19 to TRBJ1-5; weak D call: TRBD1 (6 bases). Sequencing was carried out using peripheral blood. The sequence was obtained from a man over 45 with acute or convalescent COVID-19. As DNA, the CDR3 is TGTGCCAGTAGGGGGGCATATAGCAATCAGCCCCAGCATTTT. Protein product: CASRGAYSNQPQHF.